Following are 10 T cell receptor beta chains from one sample sequenced in a study of cytotoxic CD8 clonotypes in ibrutinib-treated CLL. The protocol was immunoSEQ multiplex PCR, while the TCRdb copy is restricted to in-frame clones and leaves out a portion. This table has some 8,000 clones, 65% to 85% appearing once. The specimen was PBMCs, collected before ibrutinib treatment. The receptor source for this set is a human donor with chronic lymphocytic leukemia.

The genes are TRBV4-3 and TRBJ2-1; 7 nucleotides align to TRBD1. Unmatched junction bases numbered 15, after V lost 0 bases and J lost 7 bases. CDR3 length: 18 amino acids. Germline loops: CDR1 LGHNA, CDR2 YSLEER. The CDR3: CASSQERNVGTATNEQFF. CDR3 nucleotides: TGCGCCAGCAGCCAAGAAAGGAATGTAGGGACAGCCACGAATGAGCAGTTCTTC.

This rearrangement joins TRBV7-9 to TRBJ2-7; no definite D call. The V end was cut by 5 bases, the J end by 9 bases, with 14 bases between. This CDR3 comprises 12 residues. In germline, CDR1 is SEHNR, CDR2 FQNEAQ (reference sequence). CDR3 nucleotides: TGTGCCAGCAGCCGACGGATCGACGGGCAGTACTTC. Translating it yields CASSRRIDGQYF. Looking up the rest from reference TRBV7-9 and TRBJ2-7 gives the full variable domain: DTGVSQNPRHKITKRGQNVTFRCDPISEHNRLYWYRQTLGQGPEFLTYFQNEAQLEKSRLLSDRFSAERPKGSFSTLEIQRTEQGDSAMYLCASSRRIDGQYFGPGTRLTVT.

The chain is built from TRBV27 and TRBJ1-2; D is unresolved. Germline V gene lookup returns CDR1 MNHEY and CDR2 SMNVEV (reference sequence). The CDR3 has 14 residues. Trimming took off 2 bases at V and 2 bases at J, with 9 bases between the two ends. CDR3 DNA: TGTGCCAGCAGTTTAAAGGGTGGAAACTATGGCTACACCTTC. Its protein product is CASSLKGGNYGYTF.

The V gene is TRBV5-6, the J gene TRBJ2-3, with D perhaps matching TRBD2 (6 bases). The CDR3 covers 15 residues. Germline CDR1 reads SGHDT; CDR2 reads YYEEEE. V gave up 2 bases and J gave up 0 bases, with 10 bases separating them. In DNA, the CDR3 is TGTGCCAGCAGCTTCCGTAGCGGTAGCACAGATACGCAGTATTTT. Translated, it gives CASSFRSGSTDTQYF.

V usage is TRBV7-8 and J usage is TRBJ1-3; TRBD1 might be the D (6 bases). Trimming took 1 base from V and 0 from J, leaving 13 bases between them. This CDR3 comprises 17 residues. CDR1 SGHVS and CDR2 FQNEAQ come from the germline V gene. The chain's CDR3 is CASSLVRGGPSGNTIYF. CDR3 coding DNA: TGTGCCAGCAGCTTAGTACGGGGGGGCCCCTCTGGAAACACCATATATTTT.

V usage is TRBV5-5 and J usage is TRBJ1-4; tentatively, D is TRBD1 (5 bases). This CDR3 is 12 amino acids long. Germline CDR1 and CDR2: SGHKS and YYEKEE (reference sequence). The germline V and J ends were trimmed by 5 bases and 11 bases, with 13 bases remaining between them. CDR3 in amino acids: CASSELQVKLFF. The CDR3 bases are TGTGCCAGCAGTGAGTTACAGGTTAAACTGTTTTTT. Full variable domain (outside the CDR3, taken from reference TRBV5-5 and TRBJ1-4): DAGVTQSPTHLIKTRGQQVTLRCSPISGHKSVSWYQQVLGQGPQFIFQYYEKEERGRGNFPDRFSARQFPNYSSELNVNALLLGDSALYLCASSELQVKLFFGSGTQLSVL.

The gene calls are TRBV9 and TRBJ2-5; 16 nucleotides align to TRBD2. The germline gives CDR1 SGDLS, CDR2 YYNGEE. V shed 3 bases, J shed 5 bases, and the junction held 7 bases outside the gene matches. This CDR3 has 17 amino acids. CDR3 sequence reads: CASSAGTSGRAGETQYF. DNA of the CDR3: TGTGCCAGCAGCGCCGGGACTAGCGGGAGGGCCGGGGAGACCCAGTACTTC.

The chain uses TRBV21-1 and TRBJ1-4. TRBV21-1 is marked as a pseudogene. The CDR3 runs to 17 residues. The CDR3 sequence is CASSPVLATRHNEKLFF. CDR3 coding DNA: TGTGCCAGCAGTCCAGTTTTAGCTACAAGGCATAATGAAAAACTGTTTTTT.

This clone appeared once. The chain carries TRBV5-1 and TRBJ2-1; TRBD2 matches 9 bases. In germline, CDR1 is SGHRS, CDR2 YFSETQ. The CDR3 covers 15 residues. The V segment lost 2 bases and the J segment 6 bases; nucleotides outside the gene matches: 6. The DNA for the CDR3 is TGCGCCAGCAGCTTACGGGAAGCGGGGGGCAATGAGCAGTTCTTC. Amino acids: CASSLREAGGNEQFF.

This chain uses TRBV28 with TRBJ2-2; 10 bases match TRBD1. V shed 2 bases and J 6 bases; nucleotides not matched to a gene: 15. Germline CDR1 and CDR2: MDHEN and SYDVKM. This CDR3 has 19 residues. The CDR3 nucleotides are TGTGCCAGCAGTTTAAGTGTGTTACGGGGACAGGGGAAGTCCGGGGAGCTGTTTTTT. Its translation is CASSLSVLRGQGKSGELFF.